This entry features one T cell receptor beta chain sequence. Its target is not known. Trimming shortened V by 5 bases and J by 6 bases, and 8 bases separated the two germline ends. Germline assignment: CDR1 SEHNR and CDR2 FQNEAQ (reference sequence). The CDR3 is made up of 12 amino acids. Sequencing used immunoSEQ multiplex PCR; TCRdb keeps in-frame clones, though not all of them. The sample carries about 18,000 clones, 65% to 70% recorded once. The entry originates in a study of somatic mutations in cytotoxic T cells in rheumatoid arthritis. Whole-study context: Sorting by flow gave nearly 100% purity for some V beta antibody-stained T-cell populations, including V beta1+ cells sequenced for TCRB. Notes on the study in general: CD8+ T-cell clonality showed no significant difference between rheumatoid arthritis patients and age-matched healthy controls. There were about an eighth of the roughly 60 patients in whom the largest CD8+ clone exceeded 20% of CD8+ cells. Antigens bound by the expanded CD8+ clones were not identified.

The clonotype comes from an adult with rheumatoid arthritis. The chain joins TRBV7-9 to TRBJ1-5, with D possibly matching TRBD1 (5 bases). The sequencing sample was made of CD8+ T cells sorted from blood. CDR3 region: CASSPGTQPQHF. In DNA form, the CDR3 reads TGTGCCAGCAGCCCGGGGACTCAGCCCCAGCATTTT.